Reported below is one T cell receptor beta chain. Its cognate antigen is unknown. The CDR3 loop spans 17 amino acids. V lost 7 bases, J lost 5 bases, and 17 bases stayed unmatched. Per germline, CDR1 LNHDA and CDR2 SQIVND (reference sequence). This sample is drawn from a study of cytomegalovirus exposure and HLA in healthy donors. Study-wide results and limits: A later look showed TCR association rates differing by HLA locus, highest for DRB1 and lowest for HLA-C. About 87% or about 30% of the time was how often most TCR beta V segments were productive, according to an earlier analysis.

In the PCR, 60 Vbeta and 13 Jbeta primers were used. Sequencing was performed with immunoSEQ multiplex PCR; in TCRdb, only in-frame clones are kept and a portion is missing. The table shows about 73,000 clones, with 60% to 85% occurring only once. Sequencing input: PBMCs. The clonotype comes from a man aged 70-80 years in good health and CMV-seronegative. The rearrangement joins TRBV19 to TRBJ1-2; 9 positions match TRBD1. In DNA, the CDR3 is TGTGCCAGTACGCAAGGGTTCGGTCGGACAGGGGATTATGGCTACACCTTC. This translates into CASTQGFGRTGDYGYTF.